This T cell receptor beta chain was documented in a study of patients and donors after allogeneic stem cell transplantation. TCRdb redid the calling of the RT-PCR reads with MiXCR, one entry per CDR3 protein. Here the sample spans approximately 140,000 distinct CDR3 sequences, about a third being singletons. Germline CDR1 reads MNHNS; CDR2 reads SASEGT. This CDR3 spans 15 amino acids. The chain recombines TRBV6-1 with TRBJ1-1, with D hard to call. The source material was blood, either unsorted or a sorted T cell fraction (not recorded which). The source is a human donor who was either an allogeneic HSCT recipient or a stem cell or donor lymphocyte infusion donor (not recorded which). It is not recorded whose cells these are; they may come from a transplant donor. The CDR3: CSTMGWEWRNTEAFF. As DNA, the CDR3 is TGTTCCACGATGGGATGGGAGTGGAGGAATACTGAAGCTTTCTTT.